This entry features one TCR beta chain sequence. The antigen is not known. Using its own MiXCR run on the RT-PCR reads, TCRdb lists one record per CDR3 protein. The sample contains around 540,000 distinct CDR3 sequences, about 10% of which appear only once. This specimen comes from a study of response to subunit inactivated influenza vaccine. V was cut by 7 bases and J by 0 bases, with 16 bases left in between. The germline CDR1 and CDR2 sequences are SQVTM and ANQGSEA. There are 15 residues in the CDR3. Notes on the study in general: Authors proposed each seasonal influenza vaccination draws in few new T cells.

Sequencing was performed on PBMCs from blood, taken on the day of vaccination. The chain carries TRBV29-1 and TRBJ2-1, with a tentative D call TRBD2 (6 bases). The receptor was isolated from a man between 45 and 60 years old who received an inactivated influenza vaccine. The CDR3 region is CSAKGTDGSYNEQFF. CDR3 nucleotide sequence: TGCAGCGCCAAGGGGACTGATGGCTCCTACAATGAGCAGTTCTTC.